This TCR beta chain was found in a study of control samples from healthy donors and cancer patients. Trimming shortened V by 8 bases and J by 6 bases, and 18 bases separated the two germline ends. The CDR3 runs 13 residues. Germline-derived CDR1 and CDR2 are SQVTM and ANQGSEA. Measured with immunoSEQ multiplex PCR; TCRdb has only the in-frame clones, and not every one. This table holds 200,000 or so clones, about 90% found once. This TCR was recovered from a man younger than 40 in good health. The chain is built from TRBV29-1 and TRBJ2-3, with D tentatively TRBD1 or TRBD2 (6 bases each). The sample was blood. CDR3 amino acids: CSYRGPPRDTQYF. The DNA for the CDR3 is TGCAGCTATCGGGGGCCCCCACGGGATACGCAGTATTTT.